This TCR beta chain was found in a study of T cells after yellow fever vaccination. Across the whole study: When fractions had low cell numbers, they were prepared with SMART-Seq v4 Ultra Low Input.

CDR3 length: 18 amino acids. V lost 4 bases, J lost 7 bases, and 14 bases stayed unmatched. CDR1 is MGHRA, CDR2 YSYEKL, per germline. This clonotype was detected a few times. TCRdb re-called the 5' RACE reads through MiXCR, storing one row per CDR3 protein. The profile shows around 310,000 distinct CDR3 sequences, roughly 8.7% of them singletons. This chain joins TRBV4-1 and TRBJ2-1, with 12 positions matching TRBD2. The source material was PBMCs, sampled on the day of the first yellow fever vaccination. The origin of this receptor is a man between 18 and 35 years old who received the YFV17D yellow fever vaccine. CDR3 nucleotide sequence: TGCGCCAGCAGCCGAGTACGACTAGCGGGGGTCCCTGAGAATGAGCAGTTCTTC. This translates into CASSRVRLAGVPENEQFF.